The sequence of this TCR beta chain was determined in a study of blood T cell repertoires in COVID-19. Study summary: From the United States, Italy and Spain came samples of acute and convalescent COVID-19. In each case, the material was cDNA or gDNA derived from T cells, B-cell-depleted T cells, or PBMCs.

The CDR3 contains 13 residues. CDR1 is MNHEY and CDR2 is SMNVEV in the germline V gene (reference sequence). Deletions cut 6 bases from V and 5 bases from J, with 11 bases between. In the original workflow: Cell counts per sample came from amplifying reference gene primers. TCRdb's table, derived via immunoSEQ multiplex PCR, lists solely in-frame clones and lacks some. That table supplies the V and J calls and clone size; D and trimming were determined from the DNA. The top ten clones hold around 3% of a sample with some 200,000 clones, around 84% of them seen once. The TCR sequence derives from a man in his forties with active or convalescent COVID-19. The J gene is TRBJ1-5, the V gene TRBV27; D gene unclear. Sequencing was performed on peripheral blood. The CDR3 DNA reads as TGTGCCAGCAGAGACCGACGGGATCAGCCCCAGCATTTT. Protein product: CASRDRRDQPQHF.